This TCR beta chain was found in a study of T cell responses to AZD1222 COVID-19 vaccine. Study results and caveats: Seropositive at baseline were only a handful of AZD1222 recipients. Females outnumbered males among donors, who were mostly white British; clonal diversity was possibly underestimated. Researchers report vaccine-associated CD4 TCRs spanning spike, with dominance at 160-218 and 743-854.

Clones were sequenced by immunoSEQ multiplex PCR, and TCRdb holds only the in-frame ones, with some missing. The data show about 88,000 clones, 75% to 90% seen once. This clone was found once. Its antigen remains unidentified. The CDR3 runs 16 residues. The V gene's germline CDR1 is SGDLS and CDR2 YYNGEE. Trimming took 0 bases from V and 0 from J, leaving 10 bases between them. The specimen was peripheral blood, collected on day 0 of AZD1222 vaccination. The chain is built from TRBV9 and TRBJ2-1; D is possibly TRBD2 (6 bases). The clonotype originates from an adult in good health. CDR3 loop: CASSVVVGGSYNEQFF. CDR3 sequence (DNA): TGTGCCAGCAGCGTAGTTGTCGGGGGCTCCTACAATGAGCAGTTCTTC.